This T cell receptor beta chain was sequenced in a study of Graves' ophthalmopathy and Graves' hyperthyroidism. Overall study context: Peripheral blood was obtained at first diagnosis, ahead of any treatment. Study-wide points: Detection in blood was also observed for most expanded thyroid clonotypes above 0.001 frequency.

As regards this clonotype: Its specificity is unknown.

Moderate-to-severe activity, CAS ≥3, NOSPECS ≥4 and a duration under 3 months were seen in donors with ophthalmopathy. Physicians reached a diagnosis by relying on clinical symptoms, serum thyroxine, TRAb, thyroid ultrasound and orbital computed tomography. The authors amplified TCR beta CDR3 regions, and they did so from RNA transcripts for repertoire sequencing. HTBI primers primed a first-round RT-PCR, and a second-round multiplex PCR followed. TCRdb reprocessed the multiplex PCR reads via MiXCR and lists one record per CDR3 protein. This sample yields over 40,000 distinct CDR3 sequences, of which around 50% are seen a single time; 23% belongs to the top ten. Trimming removed 8 bases from V and 2 bases from J; junction bases left unmatched: 12. The length of the CDR3 is 15 residues. Germline V CDR1 and CDR2: DFQATT, SNEGSKA (reference sequence).

The chain carries TRBV20-1 and TRBJ2-3, with 8 bases aligning to TRBD2. The source is an adult man with Graves' ophthalmopathy. Sequenced sample: peripheral blood. The chain's CDR3 is CSSPGGQRNTDTQYF. CDR3 nucleotides: TGCAGTTCACCGGGGGGGCAAAGGAACACAGATACGCAGTATTTT.